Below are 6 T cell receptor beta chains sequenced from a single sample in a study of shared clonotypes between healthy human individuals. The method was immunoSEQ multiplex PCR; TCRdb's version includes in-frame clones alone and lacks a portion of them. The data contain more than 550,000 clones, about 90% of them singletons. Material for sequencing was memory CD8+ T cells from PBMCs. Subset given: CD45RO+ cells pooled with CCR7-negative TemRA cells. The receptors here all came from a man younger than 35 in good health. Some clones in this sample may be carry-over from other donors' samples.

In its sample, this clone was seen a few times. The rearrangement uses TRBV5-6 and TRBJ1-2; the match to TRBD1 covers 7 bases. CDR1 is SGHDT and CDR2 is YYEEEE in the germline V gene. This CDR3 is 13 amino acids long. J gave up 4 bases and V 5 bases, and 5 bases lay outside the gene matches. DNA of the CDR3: TGTGCCAGCAGGGGACAGAACACCTATGGCTACACCTTC. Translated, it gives CASRGQNTYGYTF.

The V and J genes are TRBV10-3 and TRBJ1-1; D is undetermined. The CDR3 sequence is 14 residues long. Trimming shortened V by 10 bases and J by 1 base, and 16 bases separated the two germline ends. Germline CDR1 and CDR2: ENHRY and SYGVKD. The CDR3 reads CATLLGLPNTEAFF. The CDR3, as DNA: TGTGCCACCCTTTTAGGACTGCCGAACACTGAAGCTTTCTTT.

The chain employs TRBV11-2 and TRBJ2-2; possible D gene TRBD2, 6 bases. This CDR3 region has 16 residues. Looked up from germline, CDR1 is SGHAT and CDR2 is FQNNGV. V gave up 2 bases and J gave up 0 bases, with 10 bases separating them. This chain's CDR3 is CASSLLSGTNTGELFF. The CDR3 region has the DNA TGTGCCAGCAGCTTACTTAGCGGTACGAACACCGGGGAGCTGTTTTTT.

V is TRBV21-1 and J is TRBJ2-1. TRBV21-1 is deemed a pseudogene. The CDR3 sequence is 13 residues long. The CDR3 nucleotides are TGTGCCAGCAGCAAAGAGGGCAGAAATGAGCAGTTCTTC. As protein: CASSKEGRNEQFF.

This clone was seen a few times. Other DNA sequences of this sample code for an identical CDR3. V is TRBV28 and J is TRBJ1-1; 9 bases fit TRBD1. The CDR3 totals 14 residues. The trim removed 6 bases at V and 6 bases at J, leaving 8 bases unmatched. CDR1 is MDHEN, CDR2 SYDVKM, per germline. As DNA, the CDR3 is TGTGCCAGCAGCCTGAACAGGGGGCGAGCTGAAGCTTTCTTT. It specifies CASSLNRGRAEAFF.

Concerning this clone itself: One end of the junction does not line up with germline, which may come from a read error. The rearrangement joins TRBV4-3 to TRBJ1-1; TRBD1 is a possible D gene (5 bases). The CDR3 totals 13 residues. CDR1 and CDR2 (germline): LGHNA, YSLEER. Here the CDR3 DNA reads TGCGCCAGCAGGCAAGACAGTAACACTGAAGCTTTCTTT. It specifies CASRQDSNTEAFF.